The 12 T cell receptor beta chains presented below share a single source sample, sequenced in a study of T-cell memory formation after mild COVID-19. One entry per CDR3 protein, called by TCRdb with MiXCR from the 5' RACE reads. This repertoire shows some 30,000 distinct CDR3 sequences, 6.5% to 9% found once; its top ten account for 13% to 15%. The material sequenced was PBMCs or a T cell subset sorted from them (not recorded which). The receptor source for this set is an adult woman who had mild COVID-19 (a few samples of this study predate the infection). Cell type and time point are not known.

This clonotype was seen ten or more times. The genes are TRBV7-9 and TRBJ2-2, with D maybe TRBD1 (6 bases). Trimming pared 5 bases from V and 2 bases from J, leaving 12 bases between. Germline V gives CDR1 SEHNR, CDR2 FQNEAQ (reference sequence). This CDR3 contains 15 residues. The DNA of the CDR3 is TGTGCCAGCAGCCGTTGGACAGTTAACACCGGGGAGCTGTTTTTT. Translation: CASSRWTVNTGELFF.

This clonotype was seen at least ten times. This chain links TRBV12-3 or TRBV12-4 with TRBJ1-5; 8 positions agree with TRBD1. This CDR3 is 16 amino acids long. Germline trimming cut 5 bases from V and 2 bases from J; bases unmatched to any gene: 8. Here the CDR3 DNA reads TGTGCCAGCAGTCCGTCACAGGGACAGGGCAATCAGCCCCAGCATTTT. Its protein is CASSPSQGQGNQPQHF.

This clonotype was detected many times. The rearrangement joins TRBV2 to TRBJ1-1; D may be TRBD1 (5 bases). Per germline, CDR1 SNHLY and CDR2 FYNNEI. The CDR3 loop spans 14 amino acids. V was clipped by 7 bases and J by 5 bases, with 17 bases between them. The CDR3 bases are TGTGCCAGCACCGGGGACCCGGGATCGACTGAAGCTTTCTTT. It codes for CASTGDPGSTEAFF.

This clonotype was observed many times. The chain uses TRBV4-1 and TRBJ2-7; TRBD2 agrees at 12 bases. Germline V gives CDR1 MGHRA, CDR2 YSYEKL. V was pared by 4 bases and J by 7 bases, with 5 bases of the junction left unmatched. The CDR3 sequence is 14 residues long. The CDR3 DNA sequence: TGCGCCAGCAGCCCGACTGGACTAGCGGGAGAGCAGTACTTC. This sequence encodes CASSPTGLAGEQYF.

In this sample, this clonotype turned up many times. This sequence joins TRBV6-2 or TRBV6-3 and TRBJ2-2; the D is unclear. Trimming stripped 2 bases from V and 0 bases from J, with 16 bases between. CDR1 and CDR2 from the germline V gene are MNHEY and SVGEGT. The CDR3 contains 18 residues. The CDR3 sequence is CASSYPWLSRANTGELFF. The CDR3 bases are TGTGCCAGCAGTTACCCTTGGCTTTCCCGGGCGAACACCGGGGAGCTGTTTTTT.

This clonotype was counted many times. The CDR3 DNA is TGTGCCTGGAGTACACAGGGGGCAGGGGAGCAGTACTTC. Translated, it gives CAWSTQGAGEQYF. The V and J genes are TRBV30 and TRBJ2-7, with 9 bases matching TRBD1. There are 13 residues in the CDR3. Trimming took 2 bases from V and 7 from J; bases not matched to a gene: 6. Germline-derived CDR1 and CDR2 are GTSNPN and SVGIG (reference sequence).

This clonotype was detected many times. J is TRBJ2-7 and V is TRBV21-1. TRBV21-1 is a documented pseudogene. This CDR3 spans 11 amino acids. In nucleotides, the CDR3 is TGTGCCAGCAGCAAAACCTACGAGCAGTACTTC. Translation gives CASSKTYEQYF.

This clonotype was observed at least ten times. The gene calls are TRBV12-3 or TRBV12-4 and TRBJ1-2, with 7 bases fitting TRBD1. The CDR3 covers 14 residues. The V gene end was trimmed by 7 bases and the J gene end by 7 bases; junction bases not matched to a gene: 12. DNA of the CDR3: TGTGCCAGCACCCGAACAGGGGTCAGGGGTGGCTACACCTTC. Translating it yields CASTRTGVRGGYTF.

This clonotype was recorded many times. The V gene is TRBV5-1, the J gene TRBJ2-1; 12 nucleotides align to TRBD2. The V and J ends lost 4 bases and 0 bases, in that order; junction bases with no gene match: 2. CDR3 length: 16 residues. Germline V CDR1 and CDR2: SGHRS, YFSETQ. The CDR3 reads CASSPTSGSSYNEQFF. CDR3 in DNA: TGCGCCAGCAGCCCGACTAGCGGGAGCTCCTACAATGAGCAGTTCTTC.

The V call is TRBV7-9, the J call TRBJ2-5, with unresolved D. CDR3 length: 12 amino acids. Germline V gene sequence: CDR1 SEHNR, CDR2 FQNEAQ (reference sequence). V was pared by 4 bases and J by 5 bases, with 8 bases between. CDR3 nucleotide sequence: TGTGCCAGCAGCTGGACGCCGGAGACCCAGTACTTC. This codes for CASSWTPETQYF.

This clonotype was counted at least ten times. The chain recombines TRBV5-1 with TRBJ2-4, with a tentative D call TRBD1 (6 bases). V was clipped by 0 bases and J by 6 bases, with 16 bases between them. Germline assignment: CDR1 SGHRS and CDR2 YFSETQ. The CDR3 has 16 residues. The CDR3 here is CASSLVAGDYRNIQYF. In DNA form, the CDR3 reads TGCGCCAGCAGCTTGGTGGCAGGGGATTATAGAAACATTCAGTACTTC.

This clonotype appeared many times. The V call is TRBV10-3, the J call TRBJ2-7; no firm D call. Trimming left V 4 bases short and J 4 bases short, with 11 bases between. This CDR3 region has 13 residues. The germline V gene encodes CDR1 ENHRY and CDR2 SYGVKD. CDR3 coding DNA: TGTGCCATCAGTGCGGCAGGCCCATACGAGCAGTACTTC. Its translation: CAISAAGPYEQYF.